This TCR beta chain was recovered during a study of T cells in Graves' hyperthyroidism and ophthalmopathy. Whole-study context: Blood from the periphery was taken at initial diagnosis, before any treatment.

The count of this clonotype is one. RNA transcripts served as the template for amplifying TCR beta CDR3 regions. First-round RT-PCR with HTBI primers amplified the TCR CDR3 region. Using its own MiXCR run on the multiplex PCR reads, TCRdb lists one record per CDR3 protein. The repertoire consists of 650,000 to 850,000 distinct CDR3 sequences, with approximately 18% occurring once and the leading ten covering 16%. Not enrolled were patients with uncontrolled infection, other autoimmune disease, pregnancy or lactation. The receptor was derived from a woman between 50 and 59 years old with Graves' hyperthyroidism that later progressed to Graves' ophthalmopathy. Sequencing was done on a sample of blood.

DNA of the CDR3: TGTGCCAGCAGCGCAAACCTAGGGGGCACTTATTCTAATGAAAAACTGTTTTTT. Its protein is CASSANLGGTYSNEKLFF. V gene TRBV9 combines with J gene TRBJ1-4; 7 nucleotides align to TRBD1. Germline V gene sequence: CDR1 SGDLS, CDR2 YYNGEE. This CDR3 is built from 18 residues. J lost 3 bases, V lost 3 bases, and 14 bases had no gene match. The full variable domain, completed using reference TRBV9 and TRBJ1-4, is DSGVTQTPKHLITATGQRVTLRCSPRSGDLSVYWYQQSLDQGLQFLIQYYNGEERAKGNILERFSAQQFPDLHSELNLSSLELGDSALYFCASSANLGGTYSNEKLFFGSGTQLSVL.